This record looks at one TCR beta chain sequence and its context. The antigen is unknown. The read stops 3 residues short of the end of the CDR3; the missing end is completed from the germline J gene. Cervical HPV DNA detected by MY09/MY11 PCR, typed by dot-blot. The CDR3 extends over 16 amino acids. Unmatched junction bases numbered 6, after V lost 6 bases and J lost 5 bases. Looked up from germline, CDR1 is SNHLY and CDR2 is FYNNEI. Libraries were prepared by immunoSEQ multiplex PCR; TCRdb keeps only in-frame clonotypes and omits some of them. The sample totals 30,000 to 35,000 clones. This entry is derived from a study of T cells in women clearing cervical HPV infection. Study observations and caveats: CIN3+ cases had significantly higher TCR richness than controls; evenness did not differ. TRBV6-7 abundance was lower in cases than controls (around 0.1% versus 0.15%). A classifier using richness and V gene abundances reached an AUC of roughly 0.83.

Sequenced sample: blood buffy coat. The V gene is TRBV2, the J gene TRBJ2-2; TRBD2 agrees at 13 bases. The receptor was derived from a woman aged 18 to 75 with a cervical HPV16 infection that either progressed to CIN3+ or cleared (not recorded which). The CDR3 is CASRGTSGEATGELFF. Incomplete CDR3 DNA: TGTGCCAGCAGAGGGACTAGCGGGGAGGCGACCGGGGAG.